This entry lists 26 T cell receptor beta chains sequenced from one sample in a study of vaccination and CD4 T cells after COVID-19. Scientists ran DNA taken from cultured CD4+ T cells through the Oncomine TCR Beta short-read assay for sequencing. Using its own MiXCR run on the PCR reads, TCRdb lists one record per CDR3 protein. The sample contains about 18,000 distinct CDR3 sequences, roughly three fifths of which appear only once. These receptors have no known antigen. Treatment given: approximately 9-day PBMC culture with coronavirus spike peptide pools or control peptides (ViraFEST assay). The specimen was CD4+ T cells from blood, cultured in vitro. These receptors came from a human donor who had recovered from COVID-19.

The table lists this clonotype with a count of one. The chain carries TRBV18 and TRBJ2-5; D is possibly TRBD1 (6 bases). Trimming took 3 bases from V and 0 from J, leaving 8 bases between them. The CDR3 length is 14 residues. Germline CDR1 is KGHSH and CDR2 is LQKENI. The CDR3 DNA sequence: TGTGCCAGCTCACCCTCAGGGGACCAAGAGACCCAGTACTTC. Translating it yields CASSPSGDQETQYF.

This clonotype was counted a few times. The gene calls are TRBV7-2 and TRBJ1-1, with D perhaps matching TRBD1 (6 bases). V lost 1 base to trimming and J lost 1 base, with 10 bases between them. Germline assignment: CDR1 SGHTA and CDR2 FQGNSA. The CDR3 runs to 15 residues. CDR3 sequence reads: CASSLGWGQNTEAFF. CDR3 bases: TGTGCCAGCAGCTTAGGATGGGGACAGAACACTGAAGCTTTCTTT.

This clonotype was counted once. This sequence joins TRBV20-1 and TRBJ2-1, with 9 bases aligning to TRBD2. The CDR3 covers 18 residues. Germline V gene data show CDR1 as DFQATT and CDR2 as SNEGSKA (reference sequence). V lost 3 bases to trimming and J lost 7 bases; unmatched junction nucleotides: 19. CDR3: CSASEGRSGSVSGNEQFF. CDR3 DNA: TGCAGTGCTAGTGAGGGCCGTAGCGGGAGTGTCTCGGGGAATGAGCAGTTCTTC.

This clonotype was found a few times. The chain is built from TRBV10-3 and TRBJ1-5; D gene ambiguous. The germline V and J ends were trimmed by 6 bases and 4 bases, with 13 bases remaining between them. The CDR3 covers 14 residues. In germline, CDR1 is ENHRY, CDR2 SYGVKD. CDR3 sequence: CAISPAAGNQPQHF. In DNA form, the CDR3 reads TGTGCCATCAGCCCAGCAGCGGGGAATCAGCCCCAGCATTTT.

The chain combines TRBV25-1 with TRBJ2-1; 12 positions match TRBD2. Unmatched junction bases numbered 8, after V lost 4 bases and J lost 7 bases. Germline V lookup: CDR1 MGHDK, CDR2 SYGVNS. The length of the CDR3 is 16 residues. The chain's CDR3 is CASSGLTSGRENEQFF. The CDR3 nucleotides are TGTGCCAGCAGTGGTCTGACTAGCGGGAGAGAGAATGAGCAGTTCTTC. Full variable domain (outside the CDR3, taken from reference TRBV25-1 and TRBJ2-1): EADIYQTPRYLVIGTGKKITLECSQTMGHDKMYWYQQDPGMELHLIHYSYGVNSTEKGDLSSESTVSRIRTEHFPLTLESARPSHTSQYLCASSGLTSGRENEQFFGPGTRLTVL.

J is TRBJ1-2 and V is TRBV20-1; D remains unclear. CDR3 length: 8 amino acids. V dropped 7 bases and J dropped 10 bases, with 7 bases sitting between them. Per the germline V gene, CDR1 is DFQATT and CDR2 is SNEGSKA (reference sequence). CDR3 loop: CSGGYYTF. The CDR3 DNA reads TGCAGTGGAGGATACTACACCTTC.

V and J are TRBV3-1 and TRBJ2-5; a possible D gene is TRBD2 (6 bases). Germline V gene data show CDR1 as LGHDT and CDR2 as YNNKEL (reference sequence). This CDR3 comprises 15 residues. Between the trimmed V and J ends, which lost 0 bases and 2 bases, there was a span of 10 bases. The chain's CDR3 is CASSQDLASQETQYF. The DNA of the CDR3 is TGTGCCAGCAGCCAAGACCTAGCGTCGCAAGAGACCCAGTACTTC.

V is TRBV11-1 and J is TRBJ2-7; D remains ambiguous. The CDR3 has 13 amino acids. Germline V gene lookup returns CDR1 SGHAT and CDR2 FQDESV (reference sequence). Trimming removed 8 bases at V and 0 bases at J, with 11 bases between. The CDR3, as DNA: TGTGCCAGCGGGTTATGGAACTCCTACGAGCAGTACTTC. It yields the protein CASGLWNSYEQYF.

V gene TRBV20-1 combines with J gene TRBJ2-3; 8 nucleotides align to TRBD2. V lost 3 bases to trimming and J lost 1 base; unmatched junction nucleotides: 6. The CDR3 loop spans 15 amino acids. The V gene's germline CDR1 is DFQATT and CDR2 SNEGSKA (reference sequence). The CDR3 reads CSARMDGRGTDTQYF. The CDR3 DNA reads TGCAGTGCTAGGATGGACGGGAGGGGCACAGATACGCAGTATTTT.

This CDR3 reads CASFANGTPLHF. The CDR3 DNA reads as TGTGCCAGCTTCGCGAACGGGACACCCCTCCACTTT. This rearrangement joins TRBV6-1 to TRBJ1-6, with unresolved D. Germline values: CDR1 MNHNS, CDR2 SASEGT. Trimming left V 8 bases short and J 11 bases short, with 13 bases between. The CDR3 extends over 12 amino acids.

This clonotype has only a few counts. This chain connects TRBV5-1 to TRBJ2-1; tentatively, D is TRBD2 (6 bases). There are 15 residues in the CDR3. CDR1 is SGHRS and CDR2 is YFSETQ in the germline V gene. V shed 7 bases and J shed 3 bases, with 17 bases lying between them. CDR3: CASSPRENYYNEQFF. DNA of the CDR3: TGCGCCAGCTCCCCCCGGGAGAACTACTACAATGAGCAGTTCTTC.

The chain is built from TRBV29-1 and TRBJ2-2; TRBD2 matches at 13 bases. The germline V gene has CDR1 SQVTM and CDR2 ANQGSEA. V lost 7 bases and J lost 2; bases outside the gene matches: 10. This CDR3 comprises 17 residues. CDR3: CSGAAPGLAGNTGELFF. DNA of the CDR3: TGCAGCGGGGCCGCCCCGGGACTAGCGGGAAACACCGGGGAGCTGTTTTTT.

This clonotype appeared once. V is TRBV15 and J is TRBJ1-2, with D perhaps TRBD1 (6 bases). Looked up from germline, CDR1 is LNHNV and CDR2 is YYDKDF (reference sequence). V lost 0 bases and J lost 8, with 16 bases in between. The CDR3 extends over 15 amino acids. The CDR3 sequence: CATSRESQGLLGYTF. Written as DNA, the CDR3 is TGTGCCACCAGCAGAGAGAGCCAGGGGCTCTTAGGCTACACCTTC.

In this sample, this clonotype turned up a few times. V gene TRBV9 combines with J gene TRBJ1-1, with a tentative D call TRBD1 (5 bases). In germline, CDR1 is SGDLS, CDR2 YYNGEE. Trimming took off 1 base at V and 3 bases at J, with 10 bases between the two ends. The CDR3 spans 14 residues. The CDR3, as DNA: TGTGCCAGCAGCGTAATCCAGGGCGACACTGAAGCTTTCTTT. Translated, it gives CASSVIQGDTEAFF.

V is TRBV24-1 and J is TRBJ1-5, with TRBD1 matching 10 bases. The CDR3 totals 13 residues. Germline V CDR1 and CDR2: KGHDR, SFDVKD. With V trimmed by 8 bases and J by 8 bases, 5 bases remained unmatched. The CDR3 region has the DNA TGTGCCACCACCCCGGGACAGGGGAAGCCCCAGCATTTT. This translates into CATTPGQGKPQHF.

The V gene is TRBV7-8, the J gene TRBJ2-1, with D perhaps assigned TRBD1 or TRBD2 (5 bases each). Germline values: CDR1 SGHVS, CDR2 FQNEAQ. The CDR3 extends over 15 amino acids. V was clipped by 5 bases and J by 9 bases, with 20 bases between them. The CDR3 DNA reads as TGTGCCAGCAGCCCCGTGGGACCCGATGCGGGTGAGCAGTTCTTC. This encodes CASSPVGPDAGEQFF.

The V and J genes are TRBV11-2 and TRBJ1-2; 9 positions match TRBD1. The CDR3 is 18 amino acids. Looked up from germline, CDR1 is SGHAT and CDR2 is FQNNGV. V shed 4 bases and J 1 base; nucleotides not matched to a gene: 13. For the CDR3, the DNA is TGTGCCAGCAGCTCCATCGACAGGGGGAGGGGGGGTAACTATGGCTACACCTTC. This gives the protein CASSSIDRGRGGNYGYTF.

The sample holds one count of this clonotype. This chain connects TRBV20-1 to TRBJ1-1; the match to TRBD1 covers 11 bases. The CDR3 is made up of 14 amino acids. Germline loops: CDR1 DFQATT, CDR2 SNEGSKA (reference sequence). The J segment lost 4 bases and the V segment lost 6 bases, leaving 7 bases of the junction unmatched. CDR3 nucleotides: TGCAGTGCGTCCGCCGGGACAGGGGGCACTGAAGCTTTCTTT. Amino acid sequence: CSASAGTGGTEAFF.

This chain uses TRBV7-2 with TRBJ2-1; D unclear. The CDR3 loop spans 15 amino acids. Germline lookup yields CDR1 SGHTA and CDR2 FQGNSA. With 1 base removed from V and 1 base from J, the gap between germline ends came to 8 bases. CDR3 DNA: TGTGCCAGCAGCTTAGATCCTAGTTCCTACAATGAGCAGTTCTTC. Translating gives CASSLDPSSYNEQFF.

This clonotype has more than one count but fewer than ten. CDR3 sequence: CASSLGGSLSYEQYF. For the CDR3, the DNA is TGTGCCAGCAGCTTAGGCGGGAGTCTATCCTACGAGCAGTACTTC. The chain combines TRBV7-2 with TRBJ2-7, with TRBD2 identical over 7 bases. Germline CDR1 SGHTA, CDR2 FQGNSA. Germline trimming cut 1 base from V and 1 base from J; bases unmatched to any gene: 4. The CDR3 runs 15 residues.

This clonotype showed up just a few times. CDR3 loop: CSASRDTGGTGNTIYF. CDR3 bases: TGCAGTGCTAGTAGGGACACGGGGGGCACTGGAAACACCATATATTTT. The rearrangement links TRBV20-1 to TRBJ1-3; a possible D gene is TRBD1 (6 bases). Germline V lookup: CDR1 DFQATT, CDR2 SNEGSKA (reference sequence). The CDR3 runs to 16 residues. V was shortened by 3 bases and J by 2 bases, with 17 bases between the two germline ends.

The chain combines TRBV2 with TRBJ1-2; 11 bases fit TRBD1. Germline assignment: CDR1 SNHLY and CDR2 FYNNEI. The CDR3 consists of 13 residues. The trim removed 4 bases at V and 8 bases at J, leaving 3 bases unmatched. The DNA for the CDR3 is TGTGCCAGCAGTGTTAGGACAGGGGGCGGCTACACCTTC. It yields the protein CASSVRTGGGYTF.

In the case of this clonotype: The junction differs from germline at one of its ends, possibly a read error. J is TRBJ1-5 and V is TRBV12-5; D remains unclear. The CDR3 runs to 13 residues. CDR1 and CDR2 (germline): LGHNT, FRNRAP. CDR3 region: CASGLSQEQPQHF. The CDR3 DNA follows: TGTGCTAGTGGTTTGTCACAAGAACAGCCTCAGCATTTT.

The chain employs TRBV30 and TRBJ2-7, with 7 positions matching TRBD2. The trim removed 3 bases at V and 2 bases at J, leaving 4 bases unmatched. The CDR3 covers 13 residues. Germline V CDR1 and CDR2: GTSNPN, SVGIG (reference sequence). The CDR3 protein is CAWSGRTPYEQYF. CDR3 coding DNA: TGTGCCTGGAGCGGGAGGACTCCCTACGAGCAGTACTTC. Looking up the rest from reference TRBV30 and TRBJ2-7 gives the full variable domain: SQTIHQWPATLVQPVGSPLSLECTVEGTSNPNLYWYRQAAGRGLQLLFYSVGIGQISSEVPQNLSASRPQDRQFILSSKKLLLSDSGFYLCAWSGRTPYEQYFGPGTRLTVT.

CDR3 loop: CASSSRQGQSTDTQYF. The DNA of the CDR3 is TGCGCCAGCAGCTCTAGACAGGGCCAGAGCACAGATACGCAGTATTTT. The gene calls are TRBV5-1 and TRBJ2-3; 7 bases are shared with TRBD1. V lost 3 bases to trimming and J lost 0 bases; unmatched junction nucleotides: 7. This CDR3 spans 16 amino acids. Germline values: CDR1 SGHRS, CDR2 YFSETQ.

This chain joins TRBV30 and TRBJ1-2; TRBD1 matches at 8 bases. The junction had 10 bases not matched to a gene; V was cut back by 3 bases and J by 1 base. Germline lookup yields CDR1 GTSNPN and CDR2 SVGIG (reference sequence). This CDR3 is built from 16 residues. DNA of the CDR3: TGTGCCTGGAGGGGGGACAGGCAAATACTTAACTATGGCTACACCTTC. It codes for CAWRGDRQILNYGYTF.